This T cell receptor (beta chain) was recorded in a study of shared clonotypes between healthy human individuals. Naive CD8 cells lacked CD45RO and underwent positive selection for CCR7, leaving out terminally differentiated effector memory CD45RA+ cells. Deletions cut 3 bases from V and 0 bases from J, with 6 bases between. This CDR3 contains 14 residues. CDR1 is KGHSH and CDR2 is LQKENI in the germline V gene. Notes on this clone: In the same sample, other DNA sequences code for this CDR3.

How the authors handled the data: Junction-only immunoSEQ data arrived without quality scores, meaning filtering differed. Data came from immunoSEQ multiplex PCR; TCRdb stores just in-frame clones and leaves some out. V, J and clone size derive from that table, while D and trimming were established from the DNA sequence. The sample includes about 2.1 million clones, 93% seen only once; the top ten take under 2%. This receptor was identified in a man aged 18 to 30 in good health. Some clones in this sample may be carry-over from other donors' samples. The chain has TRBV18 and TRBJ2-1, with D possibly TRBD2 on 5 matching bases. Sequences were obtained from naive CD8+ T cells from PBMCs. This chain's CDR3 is CASSPEVSYNEQFF. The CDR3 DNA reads TGTGCCAGCTCACCGGAGGTCTCCTACAATGAGCAGTTCTTC.